A single sample gave rise to the 25 T cell receptor beta chains below, sequenced in a study of Graves' ophthalmopathy and Graves' hyperthyroidism. RNA transcripts were the source from which TCR beta CDR3 regions were amplified. First-round RT-PCR with HTBI primers preceded a second-round multiplex PCR. TCRdb reanalysed the multiplex PCR reads using MiXCR and keeps one entry per CDR3 protein. The table has approximately 1.2 million distinct CDR3 sequences, 35% to 40% seen once. The sample comprised peripheral blood or thyroid tissue (not recorded which). Receptor source: an adult man with Graves' hyperthyroidism.

A remark on this clonotype: This may be a read error, as it is one base from a much larger clone. The chain combines TRBV10-3 with TRBJ2-5; weak D call: TRBD1 (6 bases). The germline V gene has CDR1 ENHRY and CDR2 SYGVKD. CDR3 size: 15 residues. Here the CDR3 DNA reads TGTGTCAGCAGTTACGGTCAGGGGCGAGGAGAGACCCAGTACTTC. This sequence encodes CVSSYGQGRGETQYF.

This clonotype was counted a few times. For the CDR3, the DNA is TGTGCCAGCAGTCCCGATGGCGGGAGGTTTTCAGAGACCCAGTACTTC. It is translated as CASSPDGGRFSETQYF. The genes are TRBV6-2 or TRBV6-3 and TRBJ2-5; 8 bases match TRBD2. This CDR3 comprises 16 residues. Unmatched junction bases numbered 12, after V lost 5 bases and J lost 4 bases. Germline CDR1 reads MNHEY; CDR2 reads SVGEGT.

The sample holds a few counts of this clonotype. The chain employs TRBV5-1 and TRBJ2-2; 8 bases fit TRBD2. The CDR3 has 16 amino acids. Germline assignment: CDR1 SGHRS and CDR2 YFSETQ. The trim removed 3 bases at V and 2 bases at J, leaving 6 bases unmatched. CDR3 in DNA: TGCGCCAGCAGCTCGGGACTAGTTGGTAACACCGGGGAGCTGTTTTTT. It translates to CASSSGLVGNTGELFF.

There are many counts of this clonotype. The chain carries TRBV7-6 and TRBJ2-7, with unresolved D. The CDR3 contains 16 residues. The ends were cut back, 0 bases at V and 4 bases at J, with 16 bases in the middle. Germline values: CDR1 SGHVS, CDR2 FNYEAQ. The CDR3 region is CASSLAYVGGEYEQYF. CDR3 sequence (DNA): TGTGCCAGCAGCTTAGCTTATGTGGGTGGGGAATACGAGCAGTACTTC.

The rearrangement joins TRBV6-1 to TRBJ2-2, with D perhaps matching TRBD2 (5 bases). The V gene's germline CDR1 is MNHNS and CDR2 SASEGT. Trimming shortened V by 6 bases and J by 4 bases, and 9 bases separated the two germline ends. CDR3 length: 13 residues. The CDR3 coding sequence is TGTGCCAGCAGGACGGACTTCACCGGGGAGCTGTTTTTT. Protein: CASRTDFTGELFF.

This clonotype was recorded a few times. The V and J genes are TRBV7-2 and TRBJ1-5, with TRBD1 matching 7 bases. This CDR3 comprises 17 residues. With 5 bases clipped from V and 0 bases from J, the junction kept 10 bases outside the gene matches. CDR1 is SGHTA and CDR2 is FQGNSA in the germline V gene. The CDR3 DNA sequence: TGTGCCAGCAGCAGAGGGGGCGGCTTGTATAGCAATCAGCCCCAGCATTTT. Amino acids: CASSRGGGLYSNQPQHF.

There are many counts of this clonotype. The J gene is TRBJ2-7, the V gene TRBV7-6, with 7 bases fitting TRBD1. With V trimmed by 1 base and J by 0 bases, 9 bases remained unmatched. Germline V gives CDR1 SGHVS, CDR2 FNYEAQ. The CDR3 is 17 amino acids. This CDR3 reads CASSLGGTGTASYEQYF. The CDR3 DNA reads as TGTGCCAGCAGCTTAGGGGGCACCGGGACAGCCTCCTACGAGCAGTACTTC.

This clonotype came up a few times. The J gene is TRBJ2-5, the V gene TRBV6-6; no reliable D call. CDR3 length equals 15 residues. Germline CDR1 reads MNHNY; CDR2 reads SVGAGI (reference sequence). Trimming removed 5 bases from V and 1 base from J, with 14 bases in between. The CDR3 is CASSDPRHFQETQYF. Written as DNA, the CDR3 is TGTGCCAGCAGTGACCCGAGACATTTCCAAGAGACCCAGTACTTC.

The rearrangement joins TRBV5-1 to TRBJ2-1, with 9 bases matching TRBD2. Germline V lookup: CDR1 SGHRS, CDR2 YFSETQ. The length of the CDR3 is 16 residues. V was clipped by 2 bases and J by 3 bases; unmatched bases: 6. Here the CDR3 DNA reads TGCGCCAGCAGCTTTCTTAGCGGGAGCGACTACAATGAGCAGTTCTTC. This sequence encodes CASSFLSGSDYNEQFF.

The chain is built from TRBV7-3 and TRBJ2-3; TRBD2 matches at 7 bases. Trimming took 2 bases from V and 4 from J; bases not matched to a gene: 3. In germline, CDR1 is SGHTA, CDR2 FQGTGA. The CDR3 totals 14 residues. The CDR3 loop is CASSLRGSADTQYF. The CDR3 DNA sequence: TGTGCCAGCAGCTTACGCGGGAGTGCAGATACGCAGTATTTT.

The sample holds a few counts of this clonotype. The chain couples TRBV6-1 to TRBJ1-1, with 7 positions matching TRBD1. This CDR3 spans 11 amino acids. Per germline, CDR1 MNHNS and CDR2 SASEGT. With V trimmed by 10 bases and J by 1 base, 0 bases remained unmatched. CDR3 protein: CANRGNTEAFF. The CDR3 coding sequence is TGTGCCAACAGGGGGAACACTGAAGCTTTCTTT.

There are a few counts of this clonotype. V usage is TRBV5-1 and J usage is TRBJ2-7; perhaps TRBD1 as D (6 bases). The CDR3 has 14 amino acids. Trimming took 5 bases from V and 7 from J, leaving 19 bases between them. CDR1 and CDR2 (germline): SGHRS, YFSETQ. The CDR3 region has the DNA TGCGCCAGCAGTTTCGACACAGGGTGGAGAGAGCAGTACTTC. The encoded protein is CASSFDTGWREQYF.

This clonotype occurred many times. The chain joins TRBV12-3 or TRBV12-4 to TRBJ1-6; D is unclear. Between the trimmed V and J ends, which lost 5 bases and 12 bases, there was a span of 11 bases. The CDR3 totals 12 residues. As DNA, the CDR3 is TGTGCCAGCAGTCCACCACCAGGACCCCTCCACTTT. It codes for CASSPPPGPLHF.

The V gene is TRBV5-5, the J gene TRBJ2-5, with D possibly being TRBD1 (5 bases). Germline V gene data show CDR1 as SGHKS and CDR2 as YYEKEE (reference sequence). The CDR3 totals 14 residues. Trimming took off 2 bases at V and 1 base at J, with 9 bases between the two ends. For the CDR3, the DNA is TGTGCCAGCAGCTTTTCGGACACCCAAGAGACCCAGTACTTC. Protein product: CASSFSDTQETQYF.

The rearrangement links TRBV7-9 to TRBJ2-5, with 9 positions matching TRBD2. The CDR3 has 16 residues. V shed 7 bases, J shed 9 bases, and the junction held 18 bases outside the gene matches. Germline loops: CDR1 SEHNR, CDR2 FQNEAQ (reference sequence). The CDR3 reads CASNLEREANTGAQYF. The CDR3, as DNA: TGTGCCAGCAACCTAGAGCGGGAGGCGAACACCGGGGCCCAGTACTTC.

This clonotype showed up many times. The gene calls are TRBV10-3 and TRBJ2-5; 9 nucleotides agree with TRBD2. CDR3 length equals 15 residues. Germline V gene lookup returns CDR1 ENHRY and CDR2 SYGVKD. V was clipped by 0 bases and J by 5 bases; unmatched bases: 4. CDR3 in DNA: TGTGCCATCAGTGAGTCGCCTAGCGGGACGGAGACCCAGTACTTC. Translated, it gives CAISESPSGTETQYF.

This chain uses TRBV7-2 with TRBJ1-4; 10 bases match TRBD1. Germline V CDR1 and CDR2: SGHTA, FQGNSA. J was trimmed by 6 bases and V by 6 bases; bases with no gene match: 4. This CDR3 region has 14 residues. The CDR3 protein is CASRGQGWHEKLFF. CDR3 coding DNA: TGTGCCAGCAGGGGACAGGGGTGGCATGAAAAACTGTTTTTT.

The table lists this clonotype with many counts. CDR3 coding DNA: TGTGCCACCAGTGACCCCTCGACCGACGAGCAGTACTTC. The encoded protein is CATSDPSTDEQYF. The chain combines TRBV24-1 with TRBJ2-7; D not certain. Germline V gives CDR1 KGHDR, CDR2 SFDVKD. CDR3 length equals 13 residues. The V gene lost 4 bases and the J gene lost 5 bases, with 11 bases spanning the gap.

This clonotype was detected ten times or more. V and J are TRBV6-5 and TRBJ1-6, with unresolved D. Germline V gene sequence: CDR1 MNHEY, CDR2 SVGAGI. The CDR3 extends over 14 amino acids. Trimming removed 5 bases at V and 15 bases at J, with 20 bases between. CDR3 nucleotides: TGTGCCAGCAGTCCCCGTCCTGACACGCCTCTCCTCCACTTT. Its translation: CASSPRPDTPLLHF.

This clonotype was seen more than once but under ten times. The chain combines TRBV9 with TRBJ2-2; the D is unclear. CDR1 is SGDLS, CDR2 YYNGEE, per germline. V was clipped by 3 bases and J by 4 bases, with 13 bases between them. The CDR3 length is 15 residues. The CDR3 loop reads CASSAYSESTGELFF. For the CDR3, the DNA is TGTGCCAGCAGCGCATACAGCGAATCCACCGGGGAGCTGTTTTTT.

The rearrangement links TRBV25-1 to TRBJ1-1; tentatively, D is TRBD1 (5 bases). The CDR3 has 14 amino acids. In germline, CDR1 is MGHDK, CDR2 SYGVNS. V lost 4 bases, J lost 6 bases, and 15 bases lay in between. This chain's CDR3 is CASSAPWGSPEAFF. CDR3 sequence (DNA): TGTGCCAGCAGTGCTCCGTGGGGGTCCCCTGAAGCTTTCTTT.

The V gene is TRBV10-3, the J gene TRBJ1-5, with 8 bases lining up with TRBD1. The CDR3 is 15 residues long. J lost 4 bases, V lost 6 bases, and 8 bases had no gene match. Germline V gene sequence: CDR1 ENHRY, CDR2 SYGVKD. In nucleotides, the CDR3 is TGTGCCATCAGGGGCGGACAGGGCTGGAATCAGCCCCAGCATTTT. The encoded protein is CAIRGGQGWNQPQHF.

This clonotype was detected ten times or more. In DNA, the CDR3 is TGCAGCGCTTCGTCAGGATACGAGCAGTACTTC. This sequence encodes CSASSGYEQYF. The chain has TRBV29-1 and TRBJ2-7; D is undetermined. The germline CDR1 and CDR2 sequences are SQVTM and ANQGSEA. CDR3 length: 11 residues. V dropped 7 bases and J dropped 4 bases, with 11 bases sitting between them.

The V gene is TRBV25-1, the J gene TRBJ1-2; D unresolved. Trimming cost V 10 bases and J 0 bases, with 9 bases left between them. Germline values: CDR1 MGHDK, CDR2 SYGVNS. The CDR3 contains 12 residues. CDR3 DNA sequence: TGTGCCACCAACCAGTCTAACTATGGCTACACCTTC. This sequence encodes CATNQSNYGYTF.

This clonotype was seen ten or more times. This chain joins TRBV7-9 and TRBJ1-2; 10 nucleotides align to TRBD1. Germline lookup yields CDR1 SEHNR and CDR2 FQNEAQ (reference sequence). J was trimmed by 2 bases and V by 5 bases; bases with no gene match: 5. This CDR3 comprises 15 residues. The DNA for the CDR3 is TGTGCCAGCAGCCGGGGACAGGGGATGAACTATGGCTACACCTTC. Amino acids: CASSRGQGMNYGYTF.